This section outlines one T cell receptor (beta chain) sequence together with its context. The CDR3 is made up of 15 amino acids. CDR1 is LNHDA, CDR2 SQIVND, per germline (reference sequence). The trim removed 10 bases at V and 6 bases at J, leaving 10 bases unmatched. The record originates from a study of blood T cell repertoires in COVID-19. Looking at the study overall: Acute and convalescent COVID-19 specimens originated in the United States, Italy and Spain. T cells, B-cell-depleted T cells, or PBMCs supplied cDNA or gDNA.

In the source study's methods: Amplification of reference gene primers was used by the study to estimate nucleated cell counts. Repertoires were generated with immunoSEQ multiplex PCR, while TCRdb's copy carries only in-frame clones and drops some. V and J calls and clone size are those listed in that table; D and trimming were worked out from the DNA. The data show around 140,000 clones, roughly 81% seen once. Sequences were obtained from peripheral blood. This clonotype was obtained from a human donor with acute or convalescent COVID-19. The donor label of this sample is uncertain. The chain couples TRBV19 to TRBJ2-3; 13 bases map to TRBD2. CDR3 DNA sequence: TGTGCCACCTCACCCAGGACTAGCGGGGGTGATACGCAGTATTTT. Protein product: CATSPRTSGGDTQYF.